What follows describes a single T cell receptor beta chain. This clone was seen a handful of times. The specificity of this receptor is unknown. The record has no base qualities; no much larger clone is one base away. Libraries were made using the immunoSEQ multiplex PCR assay. For the multiplex PCR, a mixture combining 60 forward primers for TCR Vbeta segments and 13 reverse primers for TCR Jbeta segments was used. The CDR3 region of rearranged TCR beta genes was amplified from genomic DNA with a multiplex PCR assay. Amplified TCR beta libraries were sequenced as 87-base-pair reads on the Illumina HiSeq System. The study's own analysis went as follows. Across the 670 or so repertoires, a later analysis counted roughly 84 million unique TCR beta chains, approximately 10 million of which were shared by at least two donors. Raw reads were error-corrected and collapsed into unique sequences with a nearest-neighbor algorithm that merged closely related sequences to remove PCR and sequencing errors. V, D and J gene segments were assigned by aligning CDR3 sequences to IMGT reference sequences. For a sequence to be retained, a match of at least six nucleotides to both a V gene segment and a J gene segment was required. A rearrangement counted as productive if the CDR3 had no stop codons and remained in frame with V and J, and every other rearrangement counted as non-productive. CDR3 was defined according to IMGT convention as the region running from the second conserved V-encoded cysteine to the conserved J-encoded phenylalanine. In an earlier analysis of around 640 of the donors, sequences lacking an unambiguous match to a single V gene segment were excluded. In an earlier analysis of roughly 500 of the donors, V segments were called functional above 56.7% productive rearrangements and were called segregating when the between-donor standard deviation exceeded 5%. To diagnose cytomegalovirus status from the catalog of TCR beta chain sequences, a statistical classification framework was built. A later analysis assigned V and J genes by comparing TCR nucleotide sequences with IMGT/GENE-DB human TR gene sequences. In a later analysis, CDR3 sequences and most-parsimonious VDJ recombination scenarios were assigned using the TCRdist pipeline. In a later analysis, every TCR beta chain was defined by the combination of its CDR3 amino acid sequence and its V-gene family, and reads without a unique V-gene family were dropped. In a later analysis, 500 to 700 highly shared, low-generation-probability nucleotide sequences were removed to address suspected cross-contamination and a sequencing artifact. For each public chain, a later analysis derived a clonal expansion index from normalized ranks of inferred template counts within each repertoire. A later analysis computed generation probabilities with a VDJ recombination model fitted to out-of-frame rearrangements, and checked the results against IGoR. In a later analysis, TCR-TCR, TCR-HLA and TCR-CMV co-occurrence was scored with hypergeometric tests, and a repertoire-size bias correction was applied to TCR pairs. A later analysis estimated false discovery rates by permuting HLA or CMV assignments 20 times. In a later analysis, co-occurring TCRs were grouped using DBSCAN, with TCRdist sequence similarity added in when clustering inside HLA-allele-positive subsets. For co-occurrence clustering, repertoires with fewer than 30,000 or more than 120,000 public chains were excluded, along with a handful of repertoires with anomalous nucleotide sharing. Not all clones reach the TCRdb copy of this immuneACCESS table, which keeps in-frame sequences only. Checked studies attribute under half of the gap to unresolved V genes and leave the rest unexplained. V and J calls plus clone size are reproduced from that table; the DNA served to infer D and trimming. In all, the sample holds more than 95,000 clones, and around 77% of those were seen once. Approximately 3.8% of the sample comes from the top ten.

The cohort consisted of 666 healthy bone marrow donors. All cohort members were sampled while nominally healthy, although unrecorded immune exposures were likely present. The donor tested CMV seropositive, placing the donor among the roughly 300 seropositive members of the cohort. Every donor gave a peripheral blood sample, and the peripheral blood mononuclear cells from that sample were used for TCR beta sequencing. The Qiagen DNeasy Blood Extraction Kit was used to extract genomic DNA from the blood cell samples. This specimen belongs to a study of cytomegalovirus exposure and HLA in healthy donors (TCRdb year 2017). Some background on the complete study: According to an earlier analysis of a few hundred of the donors, about 180 million T cells yielded some 110 million unique TCR beta sequences and about 280 Gb of sequence data. About 300 gigabases of sequencing data and tens of millions of unique TCR sequences were included in an early release covering roughly 600 HLA-typed donors. Of the roughly 390 genotyped donors, 65% to 90% fell in the genetic ancestry cluster associated with self-reported Caucasian donors. The study was designed to test whether signatures of past pathogen exposure could be identified by cataloging public T cell receptors. The study used immunosequencing to profile the T cell repertoires of hundreds of subjects and linked those repertoires to cytomegalovirus serostatus. In addition to the first cohort of approximately 650 subjects, a separate validation cohort of 130 or so different subjects was used. To predict cytomegalovirus infection status, the study combined high-throughput TCR immunosequencing, statistical association of individual TCRs with disease status, and machine learning. A later analysis re-analyzed previously published TCR beta repertoires from 666 donors and added high-resolution HLA genotyping to study TCR occurrence patterns. Rather than using new phenotypic data, the later analysis identified candidate immune exposures from TCR beta sequences and from how often those sequences occurred across donors. An earlier analysis of roughly 580 of the donors used high-throughput TCR beta sequencing to judge whether each TCR beta V gene segment behaved as functional or pseudogenic. Donor age, sex, ethnicity and CMV serostatus were compiled alongside the repertoire data. A later genetic analysis took genome-wide SNP genotypes for about 60% of the roughly 670 donors and used that subset as a discovery cohort. Every repertoire in the discovery cohort had been generated on one and the same sequencing platform. Both class I and class II loci were covered by HLA typing, at four-digit resolution. Typing coverage varied by locus: roughly 620-640 donors for A, B, C, DRB1 and DQB1; approximately 560 for DQA1; about 600 for DPA1; under 490 for DPB1. Because of strong linkage in the cohort, a few DR-DQ haplotypes were treated as single units for association and clustering. Among 300 to 500 genotyped donors of the cohort, an average of about 220,000 unique TCR beta nucleotide sequences was sequenced per donor, of which about 19% were non-productive.

V ends up 4 bases short and J 3 bases short, with an unmatched junction base count of 7. The germline V gene specifies SGHAT as CDR1 and FQNNGV as CDR2. Counted from cysteine to phenylalanine, this CDR3 has 15 amino acids. The only DNA kept is the CDR3, 45 bases in frame from the first base. General conclusions and limits of the study: HLA typing was unavailable for some donors at each locus, so association tests used only the typed subset. A further reported finding was that TCR beta sequences accurately predicted the HLA-A and HLA-B alleles for most subjects in the first cohort. About 17 rarely observed V segments, including chromosome 9 orphons, were excluded from the earlier analysis of several hundred of the donors because counts were too low. The only immune exposure information available for the cohort was CMV serostatus. A total of around 150 TCR beta chains were listed by the study as associated with cytomegalovirus. Correlated functional status among segregating V segments might reflect linkage disequilibrium, but an unknown experimental factor could not be ruled out. According to a later analysis, parvovirus B19, influenza, CMV and Epstein-Barr virus appeared linked to several top co-occurrence clusters. In this cohort, only TCR beta chains were sequenced, and detectable features were limited by the absence of alpha or paired-chain data. Most CMV-associated TCR beta chains appeared to be HLA-restricted in a later analysis, and the HLA associations seemed to be driven largely by CMV exposure. Compared with equally common non-associated chains, HLA-associated TCR beta chains in a later analysis were more clonally expanded and had lower generation probabilities. Compared with the 666-donor mean, donors in an Asian-associated ancestry cluster had fewer N-insertions in productive TCRs, according to a later genetic analysis. The presence/absence analyses assumed that sequencing depth was roughly uniform across donors, and that assumption may not be true. In both the original and validation cohorts, the classifier was reported to diagnose cytomegalovirus status with high specificity and sensitivity. When HLA alleles, especially DR and DQ, strongly co-occurred, attributing TCR associations to individual alleles was difficult. V-gene and J-gene trimming of TCR beta chains was associated with a missense DCLRE1C variant in a later genetic analysis, and the association was replicated in an independent cohort. In vitro tests confirmed that a few of the cytomegalovirus-associated TCR beta chains recognize cytomegalovirus antigens. Across donors, most TCR sequences were observed very rarely, whereas some public TCRs were present in many individuals. A later analysis associated 16,951 TCR beta sequences with specific HLA alleles at a false discovery rate of 0.05. The 87-base-pair reads could not distinguish some IMGT-functional V segments, including TRBV6-2 and TRBV6-3, so those segments were excluded. According to a later analysis, TCR association rates differed among HLA loci, with DRB1 alleles showing the most associated TCRs and HLA-C alleles showing the fewest. Broadly in line with IMGT annotations, most TCR beta V segments showed up in productive rearrangements about 87% or about 30% of the time in an earlier analysis of approximately 640 of the donors. The sequencing pipeline was judged likely to have produced a cluster of highly shared sequence variants as a technical artifact. According to the authors, the approach could potentially be generalized to other disease states and immunological phenotypes.

Sequenced material: PBMCs. The source is a man aged 50 or older in good health and CMV-seropositive. The chain employs TRBV11-2 and TRBJ2-5, with 8 middle bases fitting TRBD1. The DNA sequence follows: TGTGCCAGCAGCTCCAGGACAGGGATCGAAGAGACCCAGTACTTC. It is translated as CASSSRTGIEETQYF. Reference TRBV11-2 and TRBJ2-5 genes cover what lies past the CDR3, so the full variable domain is EAGVAQSPRYKIIEKRQSVAFWCNPISGHATLYWYQQILGQGPKLLIQFQNNGVVDDSQLPKDRFSAERLKGVDSTLKIQPAKLEDSAVYLCASSSRTGIEETQYFGPGTRLLVL.